Below, one T cell receptor beta chain is given with its context. Its antigen is unidentified. Repertoires were generated with immunoSEQ multiplex PCR, while TCRdb's copy carries only in-frame clones and drops some. There are 46,000 or so clones in the sample; just under 80% occur only once, and 0.9% to 0.95% lies in the top ten. Single viable CD3+CD4+CD8-CD45RO+ cells were sorted as the memory CD4+ T cells. CMV serostatus came from serum IgG against pp150, pp28, p38, p52. This specimen belongs to a study of memory CD4+ T cells and cytomegalovirus serostatus. Study background: Donors were healthy Belgian adults, 10 or so CMV seropositive and fewer than 30 seronegative. The study's findings and limits: Of 150 to 200 reported CMV TCRbeta sequences, around 62 were found in memory CD4+ repertoires.

The V end lost 5 bases, the J end lost 7 bases, and 9 bases lay between the germline ends. This CDR3 spans 13 amino acids. Germline lookup yields CDR1 SGHDN and CDR2 FVKESK. The chain recombines TRBV14 with TRBJ1-6, with D perhaps TRBD1 (5 bases). This receptor was taken from an adult in good health and CMV-seronegative. The sample was memory CD4+ T cells from blood. The CDR3, as DNA: TGTGCCAGCAGCAGGGGAGGGAATTCACCCCTCCACTTT. This gives the protein CASSRGGNSPLHF.